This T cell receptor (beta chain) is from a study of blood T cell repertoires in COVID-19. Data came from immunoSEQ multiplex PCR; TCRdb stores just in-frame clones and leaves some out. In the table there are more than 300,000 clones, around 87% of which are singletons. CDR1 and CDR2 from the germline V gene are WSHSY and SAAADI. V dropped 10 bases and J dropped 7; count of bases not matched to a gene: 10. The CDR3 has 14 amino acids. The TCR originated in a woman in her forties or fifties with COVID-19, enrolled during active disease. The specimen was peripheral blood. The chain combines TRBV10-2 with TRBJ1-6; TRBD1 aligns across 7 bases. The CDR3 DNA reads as TGCGCCACCGAACCGGGACAGTTGAATTCACCCCTCCACTTT. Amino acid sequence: CATEPGQLNSPLHF.